The rows below give T cell receptor beta chains drawn from one sample of a study of spatial heterogeneity in lung cancer. Each CDR3 protein is one row after TCRdb ran MiXCR on the 5' RACE reads. Of tens of thousands of distinct CDR3 sequences detected, more than 5% appear once; the ten largest clones hold 30% to 35%. Here the sequenced sample was PBMCs, taken at surgery. These receptors were collected from a male donor with early-stage non-small cell lung cancer. Each CDR3 is given with its conserved first and last residue. The D gene is left open where the match is weak. Some rows mark clone size as missing; the rest say once, few, many or name a class of expanded clone.

TRBJ2-7 | TRBD1 | TRBV12-3/TRBV12-4 | many | 14 | CASSWGQGKSEQYF | TGTGCCAGCAGTTGGGGACAGGGAAAGAGCGAGCAGTACTTC
TRBJ2-7 | TRBD1 | TRBV20-1 | many | 16 | CSVLGQSASPSYEQYF | TGCAGTGTGCTGGGACAGAGCGCTTCTCCCTCCTACGAGCAGTACTTC
TRBJ2-1 | . | TRBV29-1 | many | 12 | CSEKRGSDEQFF | TGCAGCGAGAAACGCGGGTCAGATGAGCAGTTCTTC
TRBJ2-7 | . | TRBV5-6 | . | 16 | CASSSRVGFVSYEQYF | TGTGCCAGCAGCTCGAGAGTGGGGTTCGTCTCCTACGAGCAGTACTTC
TRBJ2-5 | . | TRBV5-5 | few | 14 | CVSSWGPAGETQYF | TGTGTCAGCAGCTGGGGTCCCGCGGGAGAGACCCAGTACTTC
TRBJ2-1 | TRBD2 | TRBV20-1 | many | 17 | CSARPPGGKLSYNEQFF | TGCAGTGCTAGACCCCCGGGAGGCAAATTATCCTACAATGAGCAGTTCTTC
TRBJ2-7 | . | TRBV29-1 | . | 11 | CSVGESGEQYF | TGCAGCGTTGGAGAAAGCGGCGAGCAGTACTTC
TRBJ2-3 | TRBD1 | TRBV12-5 | many | 16 | CATSYSGTGSTDTQYF | TGTGCTACTTCATACTCCGGGACAGGGAGCACAGATACGCAGTATTTT
TRBJ2-3 | . | TRBV5-1 | few | 15 | CASSQSTGEADTQYF | TGCGCCAGCAGCCAATCGACGGGAGAAGCAGATACGCAGTATTTT
TRBJ2-2 | . | TRBV6-2/TRBV6-3 | . | 15 | CASKGELLNTGELFF | TGTGCCAGCAAGGGAGAGTTATTGAACACCGGGGAGCTGTTTTTT
TRBJ2-2 | . | TRBV29-1 | many | 12 | CSVFGGTGELFF | TGCAGCGTTTTTGGCGGCACCGGGGAGCTGTTTTTT
TRBJ2-1 | . | TRBV2 | few | 12 | CASRPRGWEQFF | TGTGCCAGCAGGCCCCGGGGGTGGGAGCAGTTCTTC
TRBJ2-5 | TRBD2 | TRBV2 | many | 15 | CASRAGLAGGETQYF | TGTGCCAGCAGGGCCGGACTAGCGGGAGGAGAGACCCAGTACTTC
TRBJ2-1 | . | TRBV28 | few | 14 | CASARQPPVNEQFF | TGTGCCAGCGCTCGACAACCCCCGGTCAATGAGCAGTTCTTC
TRBJ1-1 | . | TRBV20-1 | many | 12 | CSAKQGNTEAFF | TGCAGTGCTAAACAGGGGAACACTGAAGCTTTCTTT
TRBJ2-7 | TRBD1 | TRBV5-1 | many | 16 | CASSLDSTGGFYEQYF | TGCGCCAGCAGCTTGGATAGCACAGGGGGCTTCTACGAGCAGTACTTC
TRBJ1-5 | . | TRBV6-2/TRBV6-3 | few | 14 | CASTRGDAGQPQHF | TGTGCCAGCACCCGGGGGGATGCGGGTCAGCCCCAGCATTTT
TRBJ2-1 | . | TRBV7-2 | . | 15 | CASSPDPSPYNEQFF | TGTGCCAGCAGCCCCGACCCAAGCCCCTACAATGAGCAGTTCTTC
TRBJ2-3 | TRBD1 | TRBV18 | many | 15 | CASSPTGGLTDTQYF | TGTGCCAGCTCACCGACAGGGGGCCTTACAGATACGCAGTATTTT
TRBJ2-5 | . | TRBV7-6 | many | 11 | CASSSRETQYF | TGTGCCAGCAGCTCGAGAGAGACCCAGTACTTC
TRBJ1-6 | . | TRBV20-1 | many | 15 | CSARPTSSYNSPLHF | TGCAGTGCCCGGCCGACAAGCTCCTATAATTCACCCCTCCACTTT
TRBJ2-2 | . | TRBV12-1 | many | 17 | CASSPSLAAGLTGELFF | TGTGCCAGCAGCCCTTCCCTAGCGGCCGGGCTTACCGGGGAGCTGTTTTTT
TRBJ2-3 | . | TRBV2 | . | 15 | CASSLRVRGTDTQYF | TGTGCCAGCAGTCTTCGGGTCCGCGGCACAGATACGCAGTATTTT
TRBJ2-3 | . | TRBV5-8 | many | 12 | CASSLGEQAAYF | TGTGCCAGCAGCTTAGGGGAACAAGCGGCGTATTTT
TRBJ2-1 | . | TRBV11-1 | many | 16 | CASSVSGGEVNNEQFF | TGTGCCAGCAGTGTAAGCGGTGGGGAAGTAAACAATGAGCAGTTCTTC
TRBJ2-7 | . | TRBV20-1 | many | 15 | CSARDSTSPNYEQYF | TGCAGTGCTAGAGATAGCACTAGCCCGAACTACGAGCAGTACTTC
TRBJ1-2 | . | TRBV6-2/TRBV6-3 | many | 14 | CASSYPYDSYGYTF | TGTGCCAGCAGTTACCCGTATGACAGCTATGGCTACACCTTC
TRBJ1-5 | TRBD1 | TRBV28 | many | 16 | CASSNSRGQSNQPQHF | TGTGCCAGCAGTAACTCGAGGGGACAGTCCAATCAGCCCCAGCATTTT
TRBJ2-5 | TRBD1 | TRBV4-2 | few | 16 | CASSRQGARWQETQYF | TGTGCCAGCAGCCGACAGGGGGCGCGGTGGCAAGAGACCCAGTACTTC
TRBJ2-1 | TRBD2 | TRBV4-3 | many | 20 | CASSRRGAGGPSLRTDEQFF | TGCGCCAGCAGCCGCCGCGGGGCGGGAGGGCCATCACTGAGAACTGATGAGCAGTTCTTC
TRBJ2-3 | . | TRBV7-3 | many | 16 | CASSLVGGTRTDTQYF | TGTGCCAGCAGCTTAGTAGGGGGGACACGCACAGATACGCAGTATTTT
TRBJ2-1 | TRBD2 | TRBV5-4 | many | 16 | CASSPYGSGGAGEQFF | TGTGCCAGCAGCCCTTATGGTAGCGGGGGGGCTGGGGAGCAGTTCTTC
TRBJ1-6 | . | TRBV7-9 | many | 14 | CASSFGQRGSPLHF | TGTGCCAGCAGCTTTGGACAGAGAGGTTCACCCCTCCACTTT
TRBJ1-2 | . | TRBV24-1 | many | 11 | CATSSPYGYTF | TGTGCCACCAGTAGCCCCTATGGCTACACCTTC
TRBJ1-4 | TRBD1 | TRBV6-1 | . | 14 | CASIRTGLVEKLFF | TGTGCCAGCATTCGGACAGGCTTGGTTGAAAAACTGTTTTTT
TRBJ2-1 | TRBD2 | TRBV7-2 | many | 16 | CASSLVSGSEYNEQFF | TGTGCCAGCAGCTTAGTTAGCGGGAGTGAATACAATGAGCAGTTCTTC
TRBJ2-1 | . | TRBV5-8 | many | 14 | CAGTRDSYYNEQFF | TGTGCCGGCACACGGGACTCTTACTACAATGAGCAGTTCTTC
TRBJ2-1 | TRBD2 | TRBV28 | few | 16 | CASSFGGGSFYNEQFF | TGTGCCAGCAGTTTTGGAGGCGGGAGCTTTTACAATGAGCAGTTCTTC
TRBJ2-7 | . | TRBV6-2/TRBV6-3 | many | 15 | CASTSGGALFNEQYF | TGTGCCAGCACATCCGGGGGCGCGCTGTTCAACGAGCAGTACTTC
TRBJ2-1 | TRBD2 | TRBV3-1 | many | 15 | CASSKGREYYNEQFF | TGTGCCAGCAGCAAAGGGCGGGAGTATTACAATGAGCAGTTCTTC
TRBJ2-1 | . | TRBV5-1 | few | 17 | CASSLLGAVSSYNEQFF | TGCGCCAGCAGCTTGTTGGGGGCGGTGAGCTCCTACAATGAGCAGTTCTTC
TRBJ2-7 | TRBD2 | TRBV28 | many | 13 | CASQREREMGQYF | TGTGCCAGCCAAAGGGAGCGGGAAATGGGGCAGTACTTC
TRBJ2-7 | TRBD2 | TRBV18 | many | 16 | CASSPLGLAGSYEQYF | TGTGCCAGCTCACCCTTGGGCTTAGCGGGGTCCTACGAGCAGTACTTC
TRBJ2-7 | TRBD1 | TRBV27 | medium-sized | 15 | CASSLGQGARYEQYF | TGTGCCAGCAGTCTCGGACAGGGGGCAAGATACGAGCAGTACTTC
TRBJ1-5 | . | TRBV7-8 | many | 17 | CASKATGFTGSNQPQHF | TGTGCCAGCAAAGCGACAGGATTCACTGGTAGCAATCAGCCCCAGCATTTT
TRBJ2-5 | . | TRBV5-1 | many | 13 | CASSFLGEETQYF | TGCGCCAGCAGCTTCCTAGGCGAAGAGACCCAGTACTTC